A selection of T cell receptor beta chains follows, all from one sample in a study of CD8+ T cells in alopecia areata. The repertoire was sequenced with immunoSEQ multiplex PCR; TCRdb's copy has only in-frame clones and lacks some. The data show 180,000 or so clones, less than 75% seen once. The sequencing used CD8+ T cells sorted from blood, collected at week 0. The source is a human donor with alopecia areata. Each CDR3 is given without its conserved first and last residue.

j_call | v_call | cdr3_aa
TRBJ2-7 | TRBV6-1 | AAGAAEQY
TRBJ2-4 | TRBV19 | ASSIARVAKNIQY
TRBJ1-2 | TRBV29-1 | SVVGQGGGYT
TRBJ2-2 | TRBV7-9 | ASSPAGELF
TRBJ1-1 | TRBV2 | ASSQNTEAF
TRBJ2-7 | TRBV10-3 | AISDPPDRGVLEQY
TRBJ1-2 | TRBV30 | AWSPLTGTRLNYGYT
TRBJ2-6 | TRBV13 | ASSLQGSGANVLT
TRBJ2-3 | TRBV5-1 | ASSLVSSGDTDTQY
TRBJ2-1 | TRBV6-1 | ASSSGRGNEQF
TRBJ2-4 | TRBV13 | ASSYGLAEKNIQY
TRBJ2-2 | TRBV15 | ATSERTGELF
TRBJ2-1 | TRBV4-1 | ASSQDQAGGYNEQF
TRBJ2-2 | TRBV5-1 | ASSLGLDTGELF
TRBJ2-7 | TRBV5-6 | ASNSGGYEQY
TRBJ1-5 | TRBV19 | ASSIWGSGNQPQH
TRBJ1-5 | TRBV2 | ASSESRGGQPQH
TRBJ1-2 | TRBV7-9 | ASGPGGIYGYT
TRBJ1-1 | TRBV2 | ASSDRRPGNTEAF
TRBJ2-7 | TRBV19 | ASSFGTGGYEQY
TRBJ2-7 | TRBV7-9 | ASSPRQGVLYEQY
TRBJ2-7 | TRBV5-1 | ASSLDPREDYLSYEQY
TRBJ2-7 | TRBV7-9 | ASSLRQGGEQY
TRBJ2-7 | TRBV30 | AWSVGGGEQY
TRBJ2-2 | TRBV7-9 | ASSPRTGDGELF